The 31 T cell receptor beta chains below were found in one sample sequenced in a study of early T cells in non-severe SARS-CoV-2 infection. TCRdb fed the 5' RACE reads into MiXCR, producing one record per CDR3 protein. The sample has under 45,000 distinct CDR3 sequences, roughly 5.7% seen once. The sequenced sample was whole blood, obtained at baseline. These receptors all stem from an adult who was a healthcare worker with PCR-confirmed SARS-CoV-2 infection or an uninfected control (not recorded which).

This clonotype was seen just once. A read error may explain this, as a much larger clone is one base away. The chain recombines TRBV11-3 with TRBJ2-1; tentative D call: TRBD2 (5 bases). This CDR3 is built from 12 residues. In germline, CDR1 is SGHNT, CDR2 YENEEA. The CDR3 sequence is CVSGRLSDEQFF. The CDR3 coding sequence is TGTGTCAGCGGCCGACTCTCAGATGAGCAGTTCTTC.

This clonotype appeared many times. V usage is TRBV20-1 and J usage is TRBJ1-2; D remains ambiguous. The V and J ends lost 3 bases and 1 base respectively, with 9 bases between them. The CDR3 is 13 amino acids. Germline loops: CDR1 DFQATT, CDR2 SNEGSKA (reference sequence). CDR3 DNA: TGCAGTGCTAGGGACGGCATTAACTATGGCTACACCTTC. Translating gives CSARDGINYGYTF.

This clonotype was found a few times. This rearrangement joins TRBV20-1 to TRBJ2-3; 10 positions agree with TRBD2. Trimming at V came to 3 bases and at J to 4 bases, leaving 13 bases not matched to a gene. The length of the CDR3 is 17 residues. The germline V gene encodes CDR1 DFQATT and CDR2 SNEGSKA (reference sequence). This chain's CDR3 is CSASKLAGVLVSDTQYF. CDR3 nucleotide sequence: TGCAGTGCTAGCAAGCTAGCGGGAGTGTTAGTGTCAGATACGCAGTATTTT.

Many counts were recorded for this clonotype. The chain combines TRBV4-1 with TRBJ2-3; D is possibly TRBD2 (6 bases). Trimming left V 1 base short and J 6 bases short, with 17 bases between. Germline V lookup: CDR1 MGHRA, CDR2 YSYEKL. The CDR3 sequence is 16 residues long. Here the CDR3 reads CASSQVGGWRGDTQYF. The CDR3 DNA sequence: TGCGCCAGCAGCCAAGTCGGAGGCTGGAGGGGCGATACGCAGTATTTT.

This clonotype has a count of ten or more. The chain uses TRBV6-1 and TRBJ1-5; no definite D call. Germline V gene lookup returns CDR1 MNHNS and CDR2 SASEGT. The CDR3 is 16 amino acids. The germline V and J ends were trimmed by 3 bases and 0 bases, with 12 bases remaining between them. The CDR3 DNA reads as TGTGCCAGCAGTGACAGCCTAACTTATAGCAATCAGCCCCAGCATTTT. This sequence encodes CASSDSLTYSNQPQHF.

In this sample, this clonotype turned up many times. The V call is TRBV7-6, the J call TRBJ1-5; 7 bases are shared with TRBD1. CDR1 is SGHVS and CDR2 is FNYEAQ in the germline V gene. Trimming took 5 bases from V and 6 from J; bases not matched to a gene: 7. The CDR3 is 14 residues long. This CDR3 is CASSPRGNGQPQHF. DNA of the CDR3: TGTGCCAGCAGCCCCAGGGGGAACGGTCAGCCCCAGCATTTT.

This clonotype was counted between two and nine times. The V gene is TRBV10-1, the J gene TRBJ2-1, with 12 bases lining up with TRBD2. With 7 bases clipped from V and 5 bases from J, the junction kept 3 bases outside the gene matches. The CDR3 runs 14 residues. Germline CDR1 reads WNHNN; CDR2 reads SYGVQD (reference sequence). The CDR3 spells CASKRLAGDNEQFF. As DNA, the CDR3 is TGCGCCAGCAAACGACTAGCGGGAGACAATGAGCAGTTCTTC.

This clonotype was picked up many times. The chain carries TRBV20-1 and TRBJ2-1; 8 nucleotides align to TRBD2. The germline V gene encodes CDR1 DFQATT and CDR2 SNEGSKA (reference sequence). CDR3 size: 12 residues. The CDR3 region has the DNA TGCAGCAGACTAGCGCTGAACAATGAGCAGTTCTTC. This encodes CSRLALNNEQFF.

The chain combines TRBV2 with TRBJ2-2; D ambiguous. The germline CDR1 and CDR2 sequences are SNHLY and FYNNEI. Trimming cost V 1 base and J 2 bases, with 5 bases left between them. The CDR3 totals 14 residues. CDR3 nucleotides: TGTGCCAGCAGTGAAGGACGAAACACCGGGGAGCTGTTTTTT. Translating gives CASSEGRNTGELFF.

The chain carries TRBV12-3 or TRBV12-4 and TRBJ2-6; the D is unclear. Trimming removed 3 bases at V and 2 bases at J, with 8 bases between. The CDR3 consists of 15 residues. The CDR3 protein is CASSLAATGANVLTF. The CDR3, as DNA: TGTGCCAGCAGTTTGGCGGCGACTGGGGCCAACGTCCTGACTTTC.

This sequence joins TRBV20-1 and TRBJ1-6, with a possible D match to TRBD1 (6 bases). The CDR3 spans 15 residues. The ends were cut back, 1 base at V and 10 bases at J, with 17 bases in the middle. Germline assignment: CDR1 DFQATT and CDR2 SNEGSKA (reference sequence). CDR3 coding DNA: TGCAGTGCTAGAGCTGCCAGGGGATCTGGATCACCCCTCCACTTT. This sequence encodes CSARAARGSGSPLHF.

This clonotype was recorded at least ten times. This rearrangement joins TRBV19 to TRBJ2-5; 9 bases match TRBD1. The germline CDR1 and CDR2 sequences are LNHDA and SQIVND (reference sequence). V shed 1 base, J shed 0 bases, and the junction held 3 bases outside the gene matches. This CDR3 contains 16 residues. CDR3 sequence (DNA): TGTGCCAGTAGTATAGTGGGACAGGGACACCAAGAGACCCAGTACTTC. This translates into CASSIVGQGHQETQYF.

The sample holds many counts of this clonotype. The gene calls are TRBV1 and TRBJ1-6; the tabulated D call, TRBD1, remains unverified against the DNA. TRBV1 is a pseudogene segment. The CDR3 is 15 amino acids. CDR3 nucleotide sequence: TGCACCAGCAGCCAAACAGGGGAACTGAATTCACCCCTCCACTTT. It encodes CTSSQTGELNSPLHF.

Concerning this clonotype itself: Possible read error: a much larger clone is one base away. V and J are TRBV6-5 and TRBJ1-3, with D perhaps TRBD1 (6 bases). The ends were cut back, 0 bases at V and 2 bases at J, with 8 bases in the middle. The V gene's germline CDR1 is MNHEY and CDR2 SVGAGI. The length of the CDR3 is 15 residues. The DNA of the CDR3 is TGTGCCAGCAGTTACTCTCCAGGGGCTGGAAACACCATATATTTT. Protein: CASSYSPGAGNTIYF.

This clonotype was counted ten times or more. The chain uses TRBV12-3 or TRBV12-4 and TRBJ1-5; 10 nucleotides align to TRBD1. The CDR3 consists of 14 residues. With V trimmed by 6 bases and J by 5 bases, 4 bases remained unmatched. CDR3 sequence (DNA): TGTGCCAGCAGCCAGACAGGGGGCCATCAGCCCCAGCATTTT. It codes for CASSQTGGHQPQHF.

This rearrangement joins TRBV27 to TRBJ2-7, with 7 bases identical to TRBD1. Germline values: CDR1 MNHEY, CDR2 SMNVEV (reference sequence). The CDR3 is 13 residues long. V lost 7 bases, J lost 5 bases, and 8 bases stayed unmatched. CDR3 coding DNA: TGTGCCAGCACCGACAGGGTAGGCGACGAGCAGTACTTC. Translation gives CASTDRVGDEQYF.

This clonotype was found a few times. The CDR3 DNA follows: TGTGCCAGCAGCATGACCAGTACCGGGGAGCTGTTTTTT. Its protein product is CASSMTSTGELFF. This rearrangement joins TRBV12-3 or TRBV12-4 to TRBJ2-2; D unresolved. The CDR3 covers 13 residues. The V gene lost 6 bases and the J gene lost 5 bases, with 10 bases spanning the gap.

There are many counts of this clonotype. This chain uses TRBV7-9 with TRBJ1-5; D remains ambiguous. Germline assignment: CDR1 SEHNR and CDR2 FQNEAQ (reference sequence). The CDR3 is made up of 12 amino acids. Deletions cut 2 bases from V and 6 bases from J, with 5 bases between. The CDR3 loop reads CASSLFVQPQHF. The CDR3 nucleotides are TGTGCCAGCAGCTTATTCGTTCAGCCCCAGCATTTT.

The table lists this clonotype with many counts. This chain joins TRBV10-3 and TRBJ2-5; D not certain. Germline-derived CDR1 and CDR2 are ENHRY and SYGVKD. The germline V and J ends were trimmed by 6 bases and 1 base, with 6 bases remaining between them. CDR3 length equals 12 residues. The CDR3, as DNA: TGTGCCATCAGCCGTCCCCAAGAGACCCAGTACTTC. This encodes CAISRPQETQYF.

V is TRBV11-2 and J is TRBJ2-2, with 10 bases aligning to TRBD2. This CDR3 spans 17 amino acids. CDR1 is SGHAT, CDR2 FQNNGV, per germline. With V trimmed by 5 bases and J by 2 bases, 8 bases remained unmatched. The CDR3 region is CASSPLGLAKNTGELFF. As DNA, the CDR3 is TGTGCCAGCAGCCCCTTGGGACTAGCGAAAAACACCGGGGAGCTGTTTTTT.

This clonotype was observed many times. The J gene is TRBJ2-5, the V gene TRBV18, with D unresolved. The CDR3 consists of 13 residues. V lost 8 bases to trimming and J lost 2 bases, with 12 bases between them. CDR1 and CDR2 (germline): KGHSH, LQKENI. CDR3 nucleotides: TGTGCCAGCCTATCCACCCCACAAGAGACCCAGTACTTC. Translating gives CASLSTPQETQYF.

This chain connects TRBV6-5 to TRBJ2-3; 9 bases line up with TRBD1. The CDR3 runs to 16 residues. Germline V CDR1 and CDR2: MNHEY, SVGAGI. The junction had 8 bases not matched to a gene; V was cut back by 5 bases and J by 2 bases. CDR3 sequence: CASSQTGGAATDTQYF. CDR3 nucleotides: TGTGCCAGCAGTCAGACAGGGGGTGCCGCCACAGATACGCAGTATTTT.

This clonotype has at least ten counts. V is TRBV29-1 and J is TRBJ1-5; D perhaps matches TRBD1 (5 bases). Germline CDR1 reads SQVTM; CDR2 reads ANQGSEA. CDR3 length equals 12 residues. Trimming removed 6 bases at V and 5 bases at J, with 11 bases between. The CDR3 loop reads CSVGDRDQPQHF. CDR3 nucleotides: TGCAGCGTCGGGGACCGGGATCAGCCCCAGCATTTT.

This rearrangement joins TRBV6-5 to TRBJ2-7; 8 bases fit TRBD2. With 2 bases clipped from V and 0 bases from J, the junction kept 3 bases outside the gene matches. This CDR3 comprises 15 residues. Per germline, CDR1 MNHEY and CDR2 SVGAGI. CDR3 nucleotide sequence: TGTGCCAGCAGTTACAGCGGGGGAGGCTCCTACGAGCAGTACTTC. The encoded protein is CASSYSGGGSYEQYF.

The gene calls are TRBV29-1 and TRBJ1-2; D not certain. This CDR3 contains 11 residues. V lost 7 bases to trimming and J lost 2 bases, with 8 bases between them. The germline CDR1 and CDR2 sequences are SQVTM and ANQGSEA. CDR3 protein: CSASGNYGYTF. The CDR3 nucleotides are TGCAGCGCATCGGGCAACTATGGCTACACCTTC. Full variable domain (rest looked up from reference TRBV29-1 and TRBJ1-2): SAVISQKPSRDICQRGTSLTIQCQVDSQVTMMFWYRQQPGQSLTLIATANQGSEATYESGFVIDKFPISRPNLTFSTLTVSNMSPEDSSIYLCSASGNYGYTFGSGTRLTVV.

This clonotype has ten or more counts. This chain connects TRBV11-1 to TRBJ2-1; 7 bases are a match to TRBD2. The CDR3 consists of 13 residues. V was clipped by 6 bases and J by 8 bases; unmatched bases: 7. CDR1 and CDR2 (germline): SGHAT, FQDESV (reference sequence). CDR3 sequence reads: CASSRRTSYEQFF. DNA of the CDR3: TGTGCCAGCAGTCGACGGACTAGTTATGAGCAGTTCTTC.

In this sample, this clonotype turned up many times. The rearrangement links TRBV11-3 to TRBJ2-7, with 8 positions matching TRBD2. The germline CDR1 and CDR2 sequences are SGHNT and YENEEA. V shed 4 bases and J 3 bases; nucleotides not matched to a gene: 5. CDR3 length equals 14 residues. The CDR3 DNA follows: TGTGCCAGCAGCTACCAAGCGGGAGACTACGAGCAGTACGTC. Protein sequence: CASSYQAGDYEQYV.

This clonotype came up many times. The chain has TRBV7-2 and TRBJ2-4, with a tentative D call TRBD2 (5 bases). Germline CDR1 is SGHTA and CDR2 is FQGNSA. The V end lost 3 bases, the J end lost 9 bases, and 6 bases lay between the germline ends. The CDR3 is made up of 11 amino acids. The CDR3 spells CASSFSVIQYF. CDR3 DNA: TGTGCCAGCAGCTTTAGCGTCATTCAGTACTTC.

In its sample, this clonotype was seen many times. This rearrangement joins TRBV7-2 to TRBJ1-5; possible D gene TRBD1, 6 bases. The CDR3 has 14 residues. Germline-derived CDR1 and CDR2 are SGHTA and FQGNSA. With 2 bases removed from V and 6 bases from J, the gap between germline ends came to 11 bases. The CDR3 sequence is CASSLWGGPQPQHF. The CDR3, as DNA: TGTGCCAGCAGCTTATGGGGGGGGCCTCAGCCCCAGCATTTT.

This clonotype has a count of ten or more. This chain uses TRBV7-2 with TRBJ2-1, with D possibly being TRBD2 (6 bases). CDR3 length: 15 amino acids. CDR1 is SGHTA, CDR2 FQGNSA, per germline. V dropped 3 bases and J dropped 1 base, with 10 bases sitting between them. CDR3 nucleotides: TGTGCCAGCAGCTTGCTGCGGGATTCCTACAATGAGCAGTTCTTC. Residues: CASSLLRDSYNEQFF. The entire variable domain, with the rest obtained from reference TRBV7-2 and TRBJ2-1, is as follows: GAGVSQSPSNKVTEKGKDVELRCDPISGHTALYWYRQSLGQGLEFLIYFQGNSAPDKSGLPSDRFSAERTGGSVSTLTIQRTQQEDSAVYLCASSLLRDSYNEQFFGPGTRLTVL.

This chain links TRBV3-1 with TRBJ1-2, with D perhaps TRBD1 (6 bases). CDR1 and CDR2 (germline): LGHDT, YNNKEL (reference sequence). Trimming removed 3 bases at V and 2 bases at J, with 13 bases between. The CDR3 has 15 amino acids. CDR3 nucleotide sequence: TGTGCCAGCAGCCAGCCGGGACAATCGAACTATGGCTACACCTTC. Its protein is CASSQPGQSNYGYTF. The full variable domain, completed using reference TRBV3-1 and TRBJ1-2, is DTAVSQTPKYLVTQMGNDKSIKCEQNLGHDTMYWYKQDSKKFLKIMFSYNNKELIINETVPNRFSPKSPDKAHLNLHINSLELGDSAVYFCASSQPGQSNYGYTFGSGTRLTVV.